This T cell receptor beta chain was found in a study of T cells in Graves' hyperthyroidism and ophthalmopathy. Each person with ophthalmopathy scored at least 3 on the Clinical Activity Score, reached NOSPECS grade 4 or higher, and had been ill under 3 months. Notes on the study in general: Blood held most thyroid clonotypes expanded above 0.001 frequency.

There were TCR beta CDR3 regions amplified from RNA transcripts. First-round RT-PCR with HTBI primers amplified the TCR CDR3 region. Via MiXCR, TCRdb re-called the multiplex PCR reads, giving one row per CDR3 protein. The sample consists of a few hundred thousand distinct CDR3 sequences, approximately 16% of them appearing once. The CDR3 runs 15 residues. Trimming stripped 3 bases from V and 0 bases from J, with 6 bases between. This clonotype was recorded many times. Antigen: not known. The clonotype comes from a woman aged 40 to 50 with Graves' ophthalmopathy. Sequencing was carried out using blood. The J gene is TRBJ2-6, the V gene TRBV12-3 or TRBV12-4; tentative D call: TRBD2 (5 bases). CDR3 nucleotides: TGTGCCAGCAGTTTGCTAGCCTCTGGGGCCAACGTCCTGACTTTC. This encodes CASSLLASGANVLTF.